These T cell receptor beta chains were read from a single sample in a study of OX40 agonist ivuxolimab in advanced cancers. The protocol was immunoSEQ multiplex PCR, while the TCRdb copy is restricted to in-frame clones and leaves out a portion. The sample holds fewer than 100,000 clones; about 80% are singletons and the top ten take 0.4% to 0.5%. The specimen comprised CD4+ or CD8+ T cells sorted from blood, sampled in a trial of the OX40 agonist ivuxolimab. Every receptor here comes from an adult with an advanced solid tumor such as melanoma, head and neck, liver or kidney cancer. Both conserved end residues are part of each CDR3. D genes are given only for firm matches. Size values are once, few and many counts, or a class for expanded clones, and some rows have none.

d_call | clone_size | j_call | v_call | cdr3_nt | cdr3_aa
- | - | TRBJ2-3 | TRBV7-3 | TGTGCCAGCAGCCCCGATCCTGCCCTAGGGGCGCCTCGTACCACAGATACGCAGTATTTT | CASSPDPALGAPRTTDTQYF
- | - | TRBJ1-2 | TRBV5-1 | TGCGCCAGCAGCTTGAAGGGACCGTCCTATGGCTACACCTTC | CASSLKGPSYGYTF
- | - | TRBJ1-1 | TRBV6-1 | TGTGCCAGCAGTGACAGGGATCTTGAAGCTTTCTTT | CASSDRDLEAFF
- | - | TRBJ1-1 | TRBV6-5 | TGTGCCAGCAGAAGACACAGGGACACTGAAGCTTTCTTT | CASRRHRDTEAFF
- | - | TRBJ2-6 | TRBV5-1 | TGCGCCAGCAGCCTACAAAATTTCGCCCCTTCATCGGTGGGGGCCAACGTCCTGACTTTC | CASSLQNFAPSSVGANVLTF
- | - | TRBJ2-7 | TRBV5-4 | TGTGCCAGCGGGCGGGGCATTGCAGGGTCAAGATCCTACGAGCAGTACTTC | CASGRGIAGSRSYEQYF
TRBD2 | - | TRBJ2-7 | TRBV4-1 | TGCGCCAGCAGCCAAGCTGAGTTAGCGGGAGGAGTTTACGAGCAGTACTTC | CASSQAELAGGVYEQYF
- | - | TRBJ1-4 | TRBV7-9 | TGTGCCAGCAGCTTAGGGGGGAGTAATGAAAAACTGTTTTTT | CASSLGGSNEKLFF
- | - | TRBJ2-1 | TRBV5-6 | TGTGCCAGCAGCTTGGTGTCAGGGAAGGGCAATGAGCAGTTCTTC | CASSLVSGKGNEQFF
- | - | TRBJ1-1 | TRBV27 | TGTGCCAGCAGAAGACCCGGGACGGCCCCTGAAGCTTTCTTT | CASRRPGTAPEAFF
TRBD2 | - | TRBJ2-3 | TRBV27 | TGTGCCAGCAGTTCCCGACTAGCGGGCACAGATACGCAGTATTTT | CASSSRLAGTDTQYF
TRBD2 | - | TRBJ2-2 | TRBV5-8 | TGTGCCAGCAGCCCCGAACTAGCGGGGGACACCGGGGAGCTGTTTTTT | CASSPELAGDTGELFF
- | - | TRBJ2-5 | TRBV7-2 | TGTGCCAGCAGCCGAGGGGGGACAGAAAAAGAGACCCAGTACTTC | CASSRGGTEKETQYF
TRBD2 | - | TRBJ2-7 | TRBV19 | TGTGCCAGTAGTTCAGGGAGGGAGGGCTACGAGCAGTACTTC | CASSSGREGYEQYF
- | once | TRBJ1-2 | TRBV15 | TGTGCCACCAGCGGGGGAGCTTATGGCTACACCTTC | CATSGGAYGYTF
- | - | TRBJ1-3 | TRBV4-2 | TGTGCCAGCAGCCAAGAAATGGCCACTTTGGTAGGAAACACCATATATTTT | CASSQEMATLVGNTIYF
- | - | TRBJ2-1 | TRBV2 | TGTGCCAGCAGTGAGATAGGCGTTCGCGGGGAGCAGTTCTTC | CASSEIGVRGEQFF
- | - | TRBJ2-3 | TRBV6-5 | TGTGCCAGCATAGGGAACGGGGATACGCAGTATTTT | CASIGNGDTQYF
TRBD2 | - | TRBJ2-3 | TRBV11-3 | TGTGCCAGCAGCCCCGGGGGGGATACGCAGTATTTT | CASSPGGDTQYF
TRBD1 | - | TRBJ1-5 | TRBV2 | TGTGCCAGCAGTTCTAACAGGGGCGGGCAGCCCCAGCATTTT | CASSSNRGGQPQHF
TRBD2 | - | TRBJ2-5 | TRBV5-1 | TGCGCCAGCAGCTTGGCTGGACTAGCGTCAGAGACCCAGTACTTC | CASSLAGLASETQYF
- | - | TRBJ1-4 | TRBV21-1 | TGTGCCAGCAGCAAGCAGACAGGGGAGTTGGCTAATGAAAAACTGTTTTTT | CASSKQTGELANEKLFF
- | - | TRBJ1-1 | TRBV28 | TGTGCCAGCAGTTTCGTGGGGGCGCGAGACACTGAAGCTTTCTTT | CASSFVGARDTEAFF
TRBD1 | - | TRBJ1-3 | TRBV9 | TGTGCCAGCAGCCCCCGGTCAGGGGGCCAGGGAAACACCATATATTTT | CASSPRSGGQGNTIYF
TRBD1 | - | TRBJ1-5 | TRBV28 | TGTGCCAGCAGCCTGGGACAGTTATATCAGCCCCAGCATTTT | CASSLGQLYQPQHF
- | - | TRBJ1-5 | TRBV7-8 | TGTGCCAGCAGCTTAGGGCAGGCCTCCGGTCAGCCCCAGCATTTT | CASSLGQASGQPQHF
TRBD1 | - | TRBJ1-1 | TRBV2 | TGTGCCAGTCTTGGACAGGGGGACACTGAAGCTTTCTTT | CASLGQGDTEAFF
- | - | TRBJ2-5 | TRBV18 | TGTGCCAGCTCACCACGTCGAGGGCAAGAGACCCAGTACTTC | CASSPRRGQETQYF
TRBD2 | - | TRBJ2-7 | TRBV30 | TGTGCCTGGCAGACTAGCGGGGGACTCTACGAGCAGTACTTC | CAWQTSGGLYEQYF
- | - | TRBJ2-1 | TRBV6-5 | TGTGCCAGCAGTTACACTTCTAGCGCTCCGACTCATGAGCAGTTCTTC | CASSYTSSAPTHEQFF
- | - | TRBJ2-6 | TRBV4-1 | TGCGCCAGCAGCCAAGTTCAGTATGCAAGCGTGTCTGGGGCCAACGTCCTGACTTTC | CASSQVQYASVSGANVLTF
- | - | TRBJ2-1 | TRBV5-4 | TGTGCCAGCAGCCCTATTAAGGGTTCCAATGAGCAGTTCTTC | CASSPIKGSNEQFF
- | - | TRBJ1-6 | TRBV6-1 | TGTGCCAGCAGCCTCTCGGGACGTAGTAATTCACCCCTCCACTTT | CASSLSGRSNSPLHF
TRBD1 | - | TRBJ2-2 | TRBV5-5 | TGTGCCAGCAGCACCATACAGGGGGCTGGCGGGGAGCTGTTTTTT | CASSTIQGAGGELFF
TRBD1 | - | TRBJ1-1 | TRBV27 | TGTGCCAGCAGTTCAACGGGACAGGGCAACACTGAAGCTTTCTTT | CASSSTGQGNTEAFF
TRBD2 | once | TRBJ2-7 | TRBV7-9 | TGTGCCAGCAGCTTAGGGACTAGCGGGACCTACGAGCAGTACTTC | CASSLGTSGTYEQYF
TRBD1 | - | TRBJ1-5 | TRBV27 | TGTGCCAGCAGTCGAACCCGGACAGGCCCCAATAGCAATCAGCCCCAGCATTTT | CASSRTRTGPNSNQPQHF
- | many | TRBJ1-6 | TRBV6-1 | TGTGCCAGCAGTGAAGGGCCTTCAAATTCACCCCTCCACTTT | CASSEGPSNSPLHF
- | - | TRBJ1-2 | TRBV27 | TGTGCCAGCAGTTTATCGGCAGGTATAGGTGGCTACACCTTC | CASSLSAGIGGYTF
TRBD1 | once | TRBJ1-3 | TRBV28 | TGTGCCAGCAGCTTGGCGGACAGGGCTGGAAACACCATATATTTT | CASSLADRAGNTIYF
TRBD1 | - | TRBJ1-4 | TRBV15 | TGTGCCACCAGCAGAGCGGACAGGGGGCGAGAAAAACTGTTTTTT | CATSRADRGREKLFF
- | few | TRBJ2-2 | TRBV19 | TGTGCCAGTAGTATAGATTCTTGGGGGGAGCTGTTTTTT | CASSIDSWGELFF
- | - | TRBJ2-2 | TRBV10-2 | TGCGCCAGCTCCGGGACCTTAGACACCGGGGAGCTGTTTTTT | CASSGTLDTGELFF
- | - | TRBJ1-3 | TRBV4-2 | TGTGCCAGCAGCCTTGCCGACAGCAACTCTGGAAACACCATATATTTT | CASSLADSNSGNTIYF
TRBD1 | - | TRBJ1-1 | TRBV5-6 | TGTGCCAGCAGCTGGGACAGGAACACTGAAGCTTTCTTT | CASSWDRNTEAFF
TRBD1 | - | TRBJ2-1 | TRBV9 | TGTGCCAGCAGCGTAGTAGACAGGGAGAATGGTGAGCAGTTCTTC | CASSVVDRENGEQFF
TRBD1 | - | TRBJ2-7 | TRBV18 | TGTGCCAGCTCACGGTCTACTGGGACAGGGAACTACGAGCAGTACTTC | CASSRSTGTGNYEQYF
- | - | TRBJ2-7 | TRBV29-1 | TGCAGCGTTGCTGGACAGACCTACGAGCAGTACTTC | CSVAGQTYEQYF
- | - | TRBJ1-3 | TRBV10-2 | TGCGCCAGCACCCCTGGAAACACCATATATTTT | CASTPGNTIYF
TRBD1 | - | TRBJ2-1 | TRBV11-1 | TGTGCCAGCAGCTGGCAGGGGGCCCTGGAGTCCTACAATGAGCAGTTCTTC | CASSWQGALESYNEQFF
TRBD1 | - | TRBJ1-2 | TRBV12-5 | TGTGCTAGTGGTTTTCAGGACAGGCACTTGTCTAACTATGGCTACACCTTC | CASGFQDRHLSNYGYTF
- | - | TRBJ2-1 | TRBV18 | TGTGCCAGCTCACCACTTGGACTACAAAATGAGCAGTTCTTC | CASSPLGLQNEQFF
- | - | TRBJ2-5 | TRBV9 | TGTGCCAGCAGCGTAGTGGCGGGGGAGACCCAGTACTTC | CASSVVAGETQYF
TRBD2 | few | TRBJ2-7 | TRBV5-1 | TGCGCCAGCAGCTATAGCGGGGCCAGCTCCTACGAGCAGTACTTC | CASSYSGASSYEQYF
TRBD1 | - | TRBJ1-3 | TRBV6-1 | TGTGCCAGTTTCGACAGGGCACCTGGAAACACCATATATTTT | CASFDRAPGNTIYF
- | - | TRBJ2-3 | TRBV27 | TGTGCCAGCAGTTGGTCTCAAAGCACAGATACGCAGTATTTT | CASSWSQSTDTQYF
TRBD2 | - | TRBJ2-2 | TRBV5-1 | TGCGCCAGCAGCTTGAACCCAGCGGGGGGACAGAACACCGGGGAGCTGTTTTTT | CASSLNPAGGQNTGELFF
- | few | TRBJ1-2 | TRBV6-5 | TGTGCCAGCAGTTATCCGGGAGCTTGGGGCTACACCTTC | CASSYPGAWGYTF